The present T cell receptor beta chain was sequenced within a study of shared clonotypes between healthy human individuals (dated by TCRdb to the early 2020s). Regarding the complete study: Two women and a few men aged 18 to 49 years were included in the cohort. For each donor, three plates each were used for CD4 naive and CD4 memory, two plates were used for CD8 naive, and one plate was used for CD8 memory. Blood TCR repertoires of about 5 healthy adults were deeply sequenced to estimate repertoire size and the extent of clonotype sharing between individuals. To increase sequencing depth and limit assay-specific biases, TCR repertoire library preparation and sequencing were carried out by different laboratories using diverse techniques. Leukapheresis yielded between about 0.94 and 8.9 billion PBMCs per donor.

As regards this clone: Its antigen is not yet known. Nothing much larger sits one base from this clone, and base qualities are not available. Within the sample, other DNA sequences also encode this same CDR3.

General conclusions and limits of the study: Sharing across several donors was observed for about 5% of naive CD4, about 4% of naive CD8, 2% to 2.5% of memory CD4, and less than 0.45% of memory CD8 clonotypes. Even with the large sequencing depth, rarefaction of the sorted-subset datasets indicated that sequencing was incomplete. Because the study included only a small number of donors, the genetic and exposure-history diversity represented was limited. Sampling was limited to blood, and TCR repertoires in tissue likely differ from TCR repertoires in blood. Pairwise subsampling indicated that sequencing depth was expected to affect the degree of clonotype sharing among donors. Naive subsets generally had larger estimated clonotype richness than memory subsets. Clonotypes shared by all four sorted-subset donors showed higher generation probabilities than non-shared clonotypes.

TCR CDR3 regions were amplified from genomic DNA by multiplex PCR using the deep immunoSEQ assay. Extracted genomic DNA from each cell subset was distributed evenly across all wells of several immunoSEQ 96-well plates, and each plate was treated as a replicate. For sorted subsets, approximately 190 ng of genomic DNA, equivalent to around 29,000 T cell genomes, went into each replicate PCR. The purified libraries were quantified using a Qubit 3.0 fluorometer, sized with a Bioanalyzer 2100, and then quantified again using the KAPA Library Quantification kit. Each immunoSEQ 96-well plate was sequenced on its own single-read 150-cycle Illumina NextSeq 550 flow cell. Processing in the source paper ran as follows. Because the immunoSEQ output held only junctional sequences and lacked quality scores, the filtering could not match the filtering applied to full-length reads. To assign V/J genes and CDR3, sequences were annotated against IMGT germline references using PyIR, a Python wrapper for IgBLAST v1.9. Reads with weak V/J assignments (E-value above 1e-6), missing CDR3, stop codons, out-of-frame junctions, or ambiguous translated residues were removed. V3J clonotypes were defined by identical inferred V gene, J gene, and CDR3 amino acid sequence. The percentage overlap between two repertoires was calculated by dividing the number of shared unique clonotypes by the size of the smaller repertoire. Three approaches were used to assess repertoire richness: RTK rarefaction, the Chao1 estimator, and Recon v2.1 estimates of unobserved clonotypes. Generation probabilities for all TCRbeta clonotypes obtained by the gDNA method from four donors were computed using OLGA. Entries here come from immuneACCESS through TCRdb and include only in-frame sequences with V and J called. Some clones fail to appear in such tables; in the studies checked, an unresolved V gene covers under half of the shortfall, and the cause of the remainder is unknown. The V and J calls and the clone size are those of that table, but D and trimming were determined from the DNA. The sample profile shows millions of clones; approximately 95% of them were found once. 0.39% of the sample is taken by the ten largest.

The donors were healthy, HIV-negative adults with no recently reported acute infections or vaccinations. Only Caucasian adults living in Nashville, Tennessee, USA were represented among the donors. CD4+ T cells were enriched by magnetic negative selection, after which naive cells were positively selected on CD45RA and the negative fraction was taken as the memory subset. After blood collection by leukapheresis, PBMCs were isolated using Ficoll-Histopaque density gradient centrifugation and then cryopreserved in the vapor phase of liquid nitrogen. Analytical flow cytometry was used to check the purity and quantity of every magnetically sorted T cell population. Genomic DNA was isolated from every sorted fraction and measured by UV absorbance on a Nanodrop 2000c. Inclusive of the bounding cysteine and phenylalanine, the CDR3 is 13 residues long. Of all the DNA, just the CDR3 is kept, 39 bases in frame from base 1.

The sequence came from a man younger than 35 in good health. Some clones in this sample may be carry-over from other donors' samples. Material for sequencing was naive CD4+ T cells from PBMCs. Read against the paper, the sample's cell subset or site label means: CD45RA+ positively selected. This receptor chain uses TRBV21-1 and TRBJ2-3; the D call in the table, TRBD1, was not verified against the DNA. TRBV21-1 is noted as a pseudogene. CDR3 region: CASSKDRGDTQYF. The DNA sequence is given as TGTGCCAGCAGCAAGGACAGGGGAGATACGCAGTATTTT.